Listed below are T cell receptor beta chains from one sample, sequenced in a study of patients and donors after allogeneic stem cell transplantation. TCRdb re-called the RT-PCR reads through MiXCR, storing one row per CDR3 protein. The sample consists of some 960,000 distinct CDR3 sequences, 15% to 20% of them appearing once. The material sequenced was blood, either unsorted or a sorted T cell fraction (not recorded which). The receptor set was obtained from a human donor who was either an allogeneic HSCT recipient or a stem cell or donor lymphocyte infusion donor (not recorded which). It is not recorded whose cells these are; they may come from a transplant donor. Each CDR3 is given with its conserved first and last residue. D genes are given only for firm matches. A row's size may be missing; if present it is once, few, many or a size class.

>TRBV28|TRBJ2-1|.|TRBD2
CASSQFLAGVYNEQFF
TGTGCCAGCAGTCAATTTCTAGCGGGTGTCTACAATGAGCAGTTCTTC
>TRBV7-9|TRBJ2-7|.|TRBD2
CASSSGLAGENYEQYF
TGTGCCAGCAGCTCTGGACTAGCGGGGGAAAACTACGAGCAGTACTTC
>TRBV29-1|TRBJ1-5|.|.
CSVELKTGQPQHF
TGCAGCGTTGAATTAAAGACTGGGCAGCCCCAGCATTTT
>TRBV27|TRBJ2-3|once|.
CASSPYRGGGTQYF
TGTGCCAGCAGTCCCTACAGGGGGGGCGGTACGCAGTATTTT
>TRBV3-1|TRBJ2-1|.|.
CASRRADLGSYNEQFF
TGTGCCAGCAGAAGAGCCGATCTAGGCTCCTACAATGAGCAGTTCTTC
>TRBV12-3/TRBV12-4|TRBJ1-1|few|.
CASSLFEGSGAFF
TGTGCCAGCAGTCTCTTCGAGGGATCTGGAGCTTTCTTT
>TRBV7-9|TRBJ2-7|few|.
CASSTNPPTQNYEQYF
TGTGCCAGCAGCACCAATCCACCCACCCAAAACTACGAGCAGTACTTC
>TRBV24-1|TRBJ2-3|few|TRBD1
CATSDPRQGFDTQYF
TGTGCCACCAGTGATCCTAGACAGGGGTTCGATACGCAGTATTTT
>TRBV9|TRBJ2-2|.|.
CASRKGGADTGELFF
TGTGCCAGCAGAAAGGGGGGGGCGGACACCGGGGAGCTGTTTTTT
>TRBV20-1|TRBJ2-5|.|.
CSAISGKETQYF
TGCAGTGCTATTTCAGGGAAAGAGACCCAGTACTTC
>TRBV11-2|TRBJ2-3|.|TRBD2
CASRELADRTDTQYF
TGTGCCAGCAGGGAACTAGCGGATCGAACAGATACGCAGTATTTT
>TRBV20-1|TRBJ2-7|.|.
CSARARPSYEQYF
TGCAGTGCTAGAGCACGTCCGTCCTACGAGCAGTACTTC
>TRBV24-1|TRBJ2-1|.|TRBD2
CATSDRTSGRGDEQFF
TGTGCCACCAGTGACCGGACTAGCGGGAGGGGCGATGAGCAGTTCTTC
>TRBV5-6|TRBJ2-2|.|TRBD2
CASSLPGVVAGTNTGELFF
TGTGCCAGCAGCTTACCTGGAGTGGTAGCGGGTACGAACACCGGGGAGCTGTTTTTT
>TRBV7-9|TRBJ1-3|.|TRBD1
CASSSTYKGGGNTIYF
TGTGCCAGCAGCTCCACCTATAAAGGGGGCGGAAACACCATATATTTT
>TRBV18|TRBJ2-7|few|TRBD2
CASSPKSGRTGYEQYF
TGTGCCAGCTCACCTAAGAGCGGGAGGACAGGATACGAGCAGTACTTC
>TRBV10-2|TRBJ2-5|few|TRBD2
CAAGTSPYEETQYF
TGCGCCGCAGGGACTAGCCCTTATGAAGAGACCCAGTACTTC
>TRBV2|TRBJ2-1|.|TRBD2
CASSLTTLALTYNEQFF
TGTGCCAGCAGCCTAACCACACTAGCGCTCACTTACAATGAGCAGTTCTTC
>TRBV25-1|TRBJ1-4|.|.
CASSDVGVRGKLFF
TGTGCCAGCAGTGATGTGGGGGTGCGGGGAAAACTGTTTTTT
>TRBV30|TRBJ2-1|.|TRBD2
CAWIWLAGSYNEQFF
TGTGCCTGGATCTGGCTAGCGGGCTCCTACAATGAGCAGTTCTTC
>TRBV7-2|TRBJ2-5|few|TRBD2
CASSLSGGHLETQYF
TGTGCCAGCAGCTTAAGCGGGGGGCACTTGGAGACCCAGTACTTC
>TRBV25-1|TRBJ2-1|many|TRBD2
CASSPWVAGGDYEQFF
TGTGCCAGCAGCCCGTGGGTAGCGGGGGGCGACTATGAGCAGTTCTTC
>TRBV24-1|TRBJ1-5|few|.
CATSETGFCQPQHF
TGTGCCACCAGTGAAACAGGGTTTTGTCAGCCCCAGCATTTT
>TRBV29-1|TRBJ1-1|.|.
CSAPGPGDIEAFF
TGCAGCGCCCCGGGACCGGGAGACATTGAAGCTTTCTTT